This T cell receptor beta chain was identified in a study of blood T cell repertoires in COVID-19. Study context: Researchers got acute and convalescent COVID-19 samples from the United States, Italy and Spain. Sample material is recorded as cDNA or gDNA derived from T cells, B-cell-depleted T cells, or PBMCs.

Germline values: CDR1 SGHRS, CDR2 YFSETQ. Trimming removed 0 bases at V and 0 bases at J, with 13 bases between. The CDR3 has 17 residues. Authors' analysis steps: Reference gene primer amplification gave nucleated cell count estimates. Only in-frame clones appear in the TCRdb table, and some are missing; sequencing was by immunoSEQ multiplex PCR. Clonal size and the V and J genes are those of that table, whereas D and trimming came from the DNA. Among 90,000 to 140,000 clones listed, 82% were seen once. The sample taken for sequencing was peripheral blood. The V and J genes are TRBV5-1 and TRBJ2-1, with D hard to call. The sequence derives from a woman of 80 years or more with acute or convalescent COVID-19. The CDR3 is CASSLVGGTSSYNEQFF. CDR3 DNA sequence: TGCGCCAGCAGCTTGGTTGGCGGAACAAGCTCCTACAATGAGCAGTTCTTC. The variable domain in full, completed from reference TRBV5-1 and TRBJ2-1, reads KAGVTQTPRYLIKTRGQQVTLSCSPISGHRSVSWYQQTPGQGLQFLFEYFSETQRNKGNFPGRFSGRQFSNSRSEMNVSTLELGDSALYLCASSLVGGTSSYNEQFFGPGTRLTVL.